A single sample gave rise to the 10 T cell receptor beta chains below, sequenced in a study of T cells in Graves' hyperthyroidism and ophthalmopathy. RNA transcripts served as the template for amplifying TCR beta CDR3 regions. An initial round of RT-PCR targeting the TCR CDR3 relied on the HTBI primer set. One entry per CDR3 protein results from TCRdb running MiXCR on the multiplex PCR reads. Seen here are hundreds of thousands of distinct CDR3 sequences, roughly 20% observed once, and the top ten hold more than 30%. The specimen sequenced was blood. The receptors shown here come from a man in his thirties or forties with Graves' ophthalmopathy.

This clonotype turned up a few times. The chain has TRBV29-1 and TRBJ2-2; 9 nucleotides match TRBD1. CDR1 and CDR2 from the germline V gene are SQVTM and ANQGSEA. There are 15 residues in the CDR3. V lost 6 bases to trimming and J lost 0 bases; unmatched junction nucleotides: 5. The CDR3 region has the DNA TGCAGCGTACCGGGACAGGGTGCGAACACCGGGGAGCTGTTTTTT. Translating gives CSVPGQGANTGELFF.

The CDR3 protein is CASSFAITDTQYF. The CDR3 DNA reads TGTGCCAGCAGTTTCGCTATCACAGATACGCAGTATTTT. V gene TRBV28 combines with J gene TRBJ2-3; D not resolved. Trimming pared 3 bases from V and 2 bases from J, leaving 6 bases between. Per the germline V gene, CDR1 is MDHEN and CDR2 is SYDVKM. The CDR3 contains 13 residues. Combining the CDR3 with reference TRBV28 and TRBJ2-3 gives the whole variable domain DVKVTQSSRYLVKRTGEKVFLECVQDMDHENMFWYRQDPGLGLRLIYFSYDVKMKEKGDIPEGYSVSREKKERFSLILESASTNQTSMYLCASSFAITDTQYFGPGTRLTVL.

This clonotype was recorded a few times. The chain recombines TRBV2 with TRBJ2-1; weak D call: TRBD2 (6 bases). CDR3 length: 12 amino acids. Trimming cost V 8 bases and J 7 bases, with 12 bases left between them. The germline V gene has CDR1 SNHLY and CDR2 FYNNEI. CDR3 DNA: TGTGCCAGCCTGGGGGGATTGAATGAGCAGTTCTTC. This translates into CASLGGLNEQFF. Looking up the rest from reference TRBV2 and TRBJ2-1 gives the full variable domain: EPEVTQTPSHQVTQMGQEVILRCVPISNHLYFYWYRQILGQKVEFLVSFYNNEISEKSEIFDDQFSVERPDGSNFTLKIRSTKLEDSAMYFCASLGGLNEQFFGPGTRLTVL.

This clonotype was counted between two and nine times. The chain is built from TRBV7-8 and TRBJ1-3; 8 bases line up with TRBD1. Germline loops: CDR1 SGHVS, CDR2 FQNEAQ. J was trimmed by 4 bases and V by 1 base; bases with no gene match: 6. The CDR3 sequence is 16 residues long. This CDR3 is CASSLDRTGWGNTIYF. The CDR3 DNA sequence: TGTGCCAGCAGCTTAGACCGGACAGGGTGGGGAAACACCATATATTTT.

This chain links TRBV5-5 with TRBJ2-2; a weak D match, TRBD2 (7 bases). The CDR3 covers 16 residues. CDR1 is SGHKS and CDR2 is YYEKEE in the germline V gene (reference sequence). V was cut by 3 bases and J by 1 base, with 13 bases left in between. This CDR3 reads CASSWGGGRNTGELFF. Written as DNA, the CDR3 is TGTGCCAGCAGCTGGGGGGGGGGCCGGAACACCGGGGAGCTGTTTTTT.

Worth noting for this clonotype: Compared with germline, one end of the junction differs, possibly owing to a read error. The rearrangement joins TRBV5-1 to TRBJ2-3, with 7 bases lining up with TRBD1. Germline loops: CDR1 SGHRS, CDR2 YFSETQ. The CDR3 consists of 14 residues. CDR3 nucleotide sequence: TGTGCCAGCAGCTTGGGACAGAGCAGGGATACGCAGTATTTT. The encoded protein is CASSLGQSRDTQYF.

This chain uses TRBV6-1 with TRBJ2-1; 8 positions agree with TRBD2. The germline CDR1 and CDR2 sequences are MNHNS and SASEGT. V was pared by 5 bases and J by 8 bases, with 14 bases of the junction left unmatched. The CDR3 is 16 residues long. The CDR3, as DNA: TGTGCCAGCAGTCTCGCGGCTAGCGGGTGGAACCATGAGCAGTTCTTC. Its translation: CASSLAASGWNHEQFF.

This clonotype was seen many times. The V gene is TRBV27, the J gene TRBJ1-1, with D possibly matching TRBD1 (6 bases). V lost 6 bases to trimming and J lost 0 bases, with 11 bases between them. The CDR3 extends over 14 amino acids. The germline V gene has CDR1 MNHEY and CDR2 SMNVEV (reference sequence). The CDR3 loop reads CASRTGTLNTEAFF. The CDR3 nucleotides read TGTGCCAGCAGAACAGGGACCCTGAACACTGAAGCTTTCTTT.

CDR3 in amino acids: CATVDREGQPQHF. CDR3 DNA: TGTGCCACCGTAGACAGGGAAGGTCAGCCCCAGCATTTT. This chain joins TRBV6-2 or TRBV6-3 and TRBJ1-5, with 7 bases lining up with TRBD1. Germline V gene lookup returns CDR1 MNHEY and CDR2 SVGEGT. CDR3 length equals 13 residues. J gave up 6 bases and V 10 bases, and 9 bases lay outside the gene matches.

This clonotype has more than one count but fewer than ten. The chain couples TRBV11-2 to TRBJ2-7; weak D call: TRBD1 (6 bases). The CDR3 length is 17 residues. Germline V gene data show CDR1 as SGHAT and CDR2 as FQNNGV. Trimming stripped 1 base from V and 3 bases from J, with 19 bases between. The DNA for the CDR3 is TGTGCCAGCAGCTTAGGATACCGGGACACCGACTTCTACGAGCAGTACTTC. It is translated as CASSLGYRDTDFYEQYF.